The rows below give T cell receptor beta chains drawn from one sample of a study of blood T cell repertoires in COVID-19. Sequenced by immunoSEQ multiplex PCR; TCRdb stores in-frame clones only, minus some. The sample shows 400,000 to 550,000 clones, roughly 91% of them seen only once. Source material: peripheral blood. These receptors were taken from a woman in her 30s with acute or convalescent COVID-19. Both conserved end residues are part of each CDR3. The order of the fields is D gene, clone size, J gene, V gene, CDR3 protein, CDR3 DNA. The D gene is left open where the match is weak. A clone size is listed for some rows: how often the clone was seen (once, few, many), or a class if it is expanded.

TRBD2 | - | TRBJ2-1 | TRBV7-3 | CASSLTPGLAGEQFF | TGTGCCAGCAGCCTAACACCGGGACTAGCGGGGGAGCAGTTCTTC
TRBD1 | - | TRBJ2-1 | TRBV25-1 | CASSDPDRGLDNEQFF | TGTGCCAGCAGTGATCCGGACAGGGGGCTCGACAATGAGCAGTTCTTC
- | - | TRBJ1-5 | TRBV7-8 | CASSLARVVNNQPQHF | TGTGCCAGCAGCTTAGCGCGGGTAGTAAACAATCAGCCCCAGCATTTT
TRBD1 | - | TRBJ1-6 | TRBV7-6 | CASSRSPTGGGSPLHF | TGTGCCAGCAGCCGTAGCCCGACAGGGGGCGGATCACCCCTCCACTTT
- | - | TRBJ1-2 | TRBV5-5 | CASSLASVNYGYTF | TGTGCCAGCAGCTTGGCTTCCGTTAACTATGGCTACACCTTC
TRBD2 | - | TRBJ2-3 | TRBV7-2 | CASSLVASGGDTQYF | TGTGCCAGCAGCTTAGTGGCTAGCGGGGGAGATACGCAGTATTTT
- | - | TRBJ1-2 | TRBV29-1 | CSVSRTANYGYTF | TGCAGCGTTTCACGGACAGCCAACTATGGCTACACCTTC
- | - | TRBJ2-5 | TRBV27 | CASAALYQETQYF | TGTGCCAGCGCCGCACTGTACCAAGAGACCCAGTACTTC
- | - | TRBJ2-1 | TRBV5-4 | CASSLGQGRGYNEQFF | TGTGCCAGCAGCTTGGGGCAGGGGAGGGGGTACAATGAGCAGTTCTTC
- | - | TRBJ2-7 | TRBV5-1 | CASSLGRVYEQYF | TGCGCCAGCAGCTTGGGGAGGGTCTACGAGCAGTACTTC
TRBD2 | - | TRBJ2-1 | TRBV4-2 | CASSQTPGRVAGGTHNEQFF | TGTGCCAGCAGCCAAACCCCAGGCCGGGTTGCGGGGGGGACCCACAATGAGCAGTTCTTC
- | - | TRBJ2-7 | TRBV19 | CASSILGGYEQYF | TGTGCCAGTAGTATTCTGGGGGGCTACGAGCAGTACTTC
- | - | TRBJ1-1 | TRBV29-1 | CSVDGGKAEAFF | TGCAGCGTTGATGGGGGGAAGGCTGAAGCTTTCTTT
TRBD1 | - | TRBJ1-2 | TRBV19 | CASTWTGDGYTF | TGTGCCAGTACCTGGACAGGGGATGGCTACACCTTC
- | - | TRBJ1-6 | TRBV28 | CASSSLTGSYNSPLHF | TGTGCCAGCAGTTCCCTGACAGGCTCCTATAATTCACCCCTCCACTTT
TRBD1 | - | TRBJ2-2 | TRBV19 | CASSTTRADRGLRELFF | TGTGCCAGTAGCACTACCCGGGCGGACAGGGGGCTCCGGGAGCTGTTTTTT
TRBD1 | - | TRBJ2-7 | TRBV30 | CAWSRDRDDEQYF | TGTGCCTGGAGCCGCGACAGGGACGACGAGCAGTACTTC
- | - | TRBJ1-2 | TRBV18 | CASSPRGVDGYTF | TGTGCCAGCTCTCCACGGGGAGTGGATGGCTACACCTTC
- | few | TRBJ1-2 | TRBV6-6 | CASSSRTVGYTF | TGTGCCAGCAGTTCTCGGACAGTTGGCTACACCTTC
- | - | TRBJ1-2 | TRBV2 | CASVQEYGYTF | TGTGCCAGCGTACAGGAATATGGCTACACCTTC
- | - | TRBJ2-7 | TRBV11-2 | CASSLGGGGSYEQYF | TGTGCCAGCAGCTTAGGAGGGGGGGGCTCCTACGAGCAGTACTTC
- | - | TRBJ1-1 | TRBV12-3/TRBV12-4 | CASSRTVPEAFF | TGTGCCAGCAGTCGGACAGTCCCTGAAGCTTTCTTT
- | many | TRBJ2-1 | TRBV4-1 | CASSQVLVPYNEQFF | TGCGCCAGCAGCCAAGTTCTAGTCCCCTACAATGAGCAGTTCTTC
- | - | TRBJ2-1 | TRBV28 | CASSSIAGRPNEQFF | TGTGCCAGCAGTTCGATCGCGGGGCGCCCCAATGAGCAGTTCTTC
- | once | TRBJ2-1 | TRBV5-6 | CASSREQVRYNEQFF | TGTGCCAGCAGCCGCGAGCAGGTACGGTACAATGAGCAGTTCTTC
- | - | TRBJ1-2 | TRBV5-5 | CASSFSGQGNGYTF | TGTGCCAGCAGCTTTTCCGGGCAGGGGAATGGCTACACCTTC
- | - | TRBJ1-6 | TRBV11-2 | CASSSSQGQHSPLHF | TGTGCCAGCAGCTCGTCCCAGGGGCAACATTCACCCCTCCACTTT
- | - | TRBJ2-5 | TRBV7-2 | CASSPQTSKETQYF | TGTGCCAGCAGCCCACAGACCAGCAAAGAGACCCAGTACTTC
- | few | TRBJ2-7 | TRBV11-2 | CASSPVSGRSYEQYF | TGTGCCAGCAGTCCCGTGTCAGGGCGATCCTACGAGCAGTACTTC
TRBD1 | - | TRBJ1-1 | TRBV5-1 | CASSFMQGAPEAFF | TGCGCCAGCAGCTTTATGCAGGGGGCGCCGGAAGCTTTCTTT
TRBD2 | - | TRBJ2-1 | TRBV6-5 | CASRVGGFNEQFF | TGTGCCAGCAGGGTGGGGGGGTTCAATGAGCAGTTCTTC
- | - | TRBJ1-2 | TRBV11-2 | CASSPGRQGYGYTF | TGTGCCAGCAGCCCAGGGCGTCAGGGGTACGGCTACACCTTC
- | - | TRBJ2-1 | TRBV6-6 | CASSYRELGFF | TGTGCCAGCAGTTACAGGGAGTTGGGTTTCTTC
TRBD2 | - | TRBJ2-1 | TRBV28 | CASSFLAAGGHNEQFF | TGTGCCAGCAGTTTTTTAGCAGCGGGGGGACACAATGAGCAGTTCTTC
TRBD2 | - | TRBJ2-1 | TRBV4-1 | CASSQDASGGHNEQFF | TGCGCCAGCAGCCAAGATGCTAGCGGGGGACACAATGAGCAGTTCTTC
- | - | TRBJ2-2 | TRBV24-1 | CATQETRGGELFF | TGTGCCACTCAGGAGACACGGGGCGGGGAGCTGTTTTTT
- | - | TRBJ2-7 | TRBV7-6 | CASSLSGSYEQYF | TGTGCCAGCAGCTTATCAGGCTCCTACGAGCAGTACTTC
- | - | TRBJ2-2 | TRBV5-4 | CASSLDRGGTGELFF | TGTGCCAGCAGCTTGGACAGGGGGGGCACCGGGGAGCTGTTTTTT
TRBD1 | - | TRBJ2-3 | TRBV5-6 | CASSFRTGSTDTQYF | TGTGCCAGCAGCTTTAGGACAGGAAGCACAGATACGCAGTATTTT
TRBD1 | - | TRBJ1-4 | TRBV4-2 | CASSQGLRGNEKLFF | TGTGCCAGCAGCCAAGGTCTCAGGGGGAATGAAAAACTGTTTTTT
TRBD1 | - | TRBJ1-1 | TRBV18 | CASSPYKTGGAGNTEAFF | TGTGCCAGCTCACCTTACAAGACAGGGGGCGCCGGGAACACTGAAGCTTTCTTT
- | - | TRBJ2-1 | TRBV6-5 | CASSYSSQGRGKFF | TGTGCCAGCAGTTACTCGAGTCAGGGGCGGGGGAAGTTCTTC
- | - | TRBJ1-4 | TRBV19 | CASSIAWRTNEKLFF | TGTGCCAGTAGTATAGCTTGGCGGACTAATGAAAAACTGTTTTTT
TRBD1 | - | TRBJ1-3 | TRBV7-3 | CASSLTGTGGGNTIYF | TGTGCCAGCAGCTTAACCGGGACAGGGGGCGGAAACACCATATATTTT
TRBD1 | - | TRBJ1-4 | TRBV9 | CASSADRDRGKLFF | TGTGCCAGCAGCGCGGACAGGGACAGGGGAAAACTGTTTTTT
- | - | TRBJ2-2 | TRBV7-5 | CARSYNPGLDNTGELFF | TGTGCCAGAAGCTACAACCCGGGACTAGATAACACCGGGGAGCTGTTTTTT
TRBD1 | - | TRBJ2-7 | TRBV5-6 | CASTPTGMGEQYF | TGTGCCAGCACCCCGACAGGGATGGGGGAGCAGTACTTC
TRBD2 | - | TRBJ2-7 | TRBV11-2 | CASSLETSGHEQYF | TGTGCCAGCAGCTTGGAGACTAGCGGCCACGAGCAGTACTTC
- | - | TRBJ2-6 | TRBV7-3 | CASSLSESGANVLTF | TGTGCCAGCAGCTTATCGGAGTCTGGGGCCAACGTCCTGACTTTC
- | - | TRBJ1-6 | TRBV6-6 | CASSPGTRYETLHF | TGTGCCAGCAGCCCCGGGACTCGATATGAGACCCTCCACTTT
- | once | TRBJ1-2 | TRBV10-3 | CAITQGVDGNYGYTF | TGTGCCATCACCCAGGGTGTCGATGGGAACTATGGCTACACCTTC
TRBD1 | - | TRBJ1-4 | TRBV19 | CASSRSDRGSEKLFF | TGTGCCAGTAGTCGCTCAGACAGGGGAAGTGAAAAACTGTTTTTT
- | - | TRBJ2-1 | TRBV5-4 | CASSLVMSHEQFF | TGTGCCAGCAGCTTGGTTATGAGCCATGAGCAGTTCTTC